Listed here is a single T cell receptor beta chain. Per the original data handling: Using reference gene primer amplification, nucleated cell counts were estimated. The table came from immunoSEQ multiplex PCR; TCRdb's copy has only in-frame clones and leaves some out. V and J calls plus clone size are reproduced from that table; the DNA served to infer D and trimming. Of just over 95,000 clones listed, 80% to 85% are singletons. These data are taken from a study of blood T cell repertoires in COVID-19. Study details: The study drew acute and convalescent COVID-19 samples from the United States, Italy and Spain. PBMCs, B-cell-depleted T cells, or T cells provided the cDNA or gDNA that made up the material.

Sequencing was done on a sample of peripheral blood. The source is a man aged 55-75 years with acute or convalescent COVID-19.

The CDR3 sequence: CATSDWDREGIDGYTF. The CDR3 DNA sequence: TGTGCCACCAGTGATTGGGACAGGGAAGGAATTGATGGCTACACCTTC. The V call is TRBV24-1, the J call TRBJ1-2; 9 bases are shared with TRBD1. Trimming at V came to 2 bases and at J to 6 bases, leaving 9 bases not matched to a gene. Germline assignment: CDR1 KGHDR and CDR2 SFDVKD. This CDR3 region has 16 residues.